The 22 T cell receptor beta chains presented below share a single source sample, sequenced in a study of Graves' ophthalmopathy and Graves' hyperthyroidism. For repertoire sequencing, the TCR beta CDR3 regions were amplified from RNA transcripts. HTBI-primed first-round RT-PCR preceded second-round multiplex PCR. MiXCR, run by TCRdb on the multiplex PCR reads, gives a single entry per CDR3 protein. The profile shows 200,000 to 250,000 distinct CDR3 sequences, around 45% of them singletons. The material sequenced was peripheral blood. The receptors here all came from an adult man with Graves' ophthalmopathy.

The chain is built from TRBV6-4 and TRBJ2-6; D gene unclear. CDR3 length: 15 residues. V was pared by 1 base and J by 3 bases, with 7 bases between. Germline V lookup: CDR1 MRHNA, CDR2 SNTAGT. CDR3: CASSDLGGGANVLTF. CDR3 in DNA: TGTGCCAGCAGTGACTTGGGTGGTGGGGCCAACGTCCTGACTTTC.

The gene calls are TRBV19 and TRBJ1-1, with D perhaps matching TRBD1 (6 bases). The CDR3 runs 12 residues. Germline V gene data show CDR1 as LNHDA and CDR2 as SQIVND (reference sequence). Trimming removed 9 bases at V and 1 base at J, with 9 bases between. The CDR3 reads CASGQPNTEAFF. CDR3 coding DNA: TGTGCCAGCGGACAGCCGAACACTGAAGCTTTCTTT.

This clonotype occurred a few times. V usage is TRBV6-5 and J usage is TRBJ2-7; D remains ambiguous. This CDR3 is 15 amino acids long. In germline, CDR1 is MNHEY, CDR2 SVGAGI. Between the trimmed V and J ends, which lost 0 bases and 0 bases, there was a span of 9 bases. The CDR3, as DNA: TGTGCCAGCAGTTACTCGAGACACCTCTCCTACGAGCAGTACTTC. It specifies CASSYSRHLSYEQYF.

This chain connects TRBV25-1 to TRBJ2-7, with a possible D match to TRBD1 (6 bases). Germline-derived CDR1 and CDR2 are MGHDK and SYGVNS. V was clipped by 5 bases and J by 5 bases, with 19 bases between them. This CDR3 contains 15 residues. CDR3 DNA: TGTGCCAGCAGTCAGCCTCTACAGGGAAGACACGAGCAGTACTTC. Its translation: CASSQPLQGRHEQYF.

This clonotype was observed many times. The rearrangement links TRBV12-3 or TRBV12-4 to TRBJ1-2, with 7 bases that match TRBD1. The CDR3 extends over 13 amino acids. V lost 4 bases, J lost 7 bases, and 6 bases stayed unmatched. The CDR3 region has the DNA TGTGCCAGCAGTTCGACAGGGATGAGTGGCTACACCTTC. Encoded protein: CASSSTGMSGYTF.

This chain uses TRBV7-2 with TRBJ2-3, with D possibly TRBD1 on 5 matching bases. Trimming cost V 6 bases and J 0 bases, with 7 bases left between them. Germline V CDR1 and CDR2: SGHTA, FQGNSA. This CDR3 contains 13 residues. CDR3 loop: CASRGASTDTQYF. CDR3 coding DNA: TGTGCCAGCAGAGGGGCTAGCACAGATACGCAGTATTTT.

In this sample, this clonotype turned up a few times. The rearrangement links TRBV12-5 to TRBJ2-7; no firm D call. Trimming took off 2 bases at V and 3 bases at J, with 17 bases between the two ends. Germline-derived CDR1 and CDR2 are LGHNT and FRNRAP. The CDR3 runs 16 residues. CDR3 loop: CASGLSFDPRIYEQYF. The DNA of the CDR3 is TGTGCTAGTGGTTTGAGCTTCGACCCCAGGATCTACGAGCAGTACTTC.

This clonotype showed up many times. The rearrangement links TRBV10-3 to TRBJ2-2; 11 nucleotides line up with TRBD2. Germline CDR1 ENHRY, CDR2 SYGVKD. This CDR3 region has 15 residues. With V trimmed by 7 bases and J by 4 bases, 5 bases remained unmatched. Here the CDR3 reads CAIMLAGGRTGELFF. CDR3 nucleotides: TGTGCCATCATGCTAGCGGGGGGACGCACCGGGGAGCTGTTTTTT.

The chain couples TRBV20-1 to TRBJ1-1; 8 nucleotides align to TRBD1. The CDR3 loop spans 15 amino acids. The V segment lost 2 bases and the J segment 4 bases; nucleotides outside the gene matches: 9. The germline CDR1 and CDR2 sequences are DFQATT and SNEGSKA (reference sequence). In DNA, the CDR3 is TGCAGTGCTAGACGTCATAGACAGGGGTTCACTGAAGCTTTCTTT. Amino acid sequence: CSARRHRQGFTEAFF.

The chain carries TRBV19 and TRBJ1-6; 8 bases fit TRBD1. The ends lost 3 bases at V and 7 bases at J; junction bases unmatched: 11. The germline V gene encodes CDR1 LNHDA and CDR2 SQIVND (reference sequence). This CDR3 region has 17 residues. The CDR3, as DNA: TGTGCCAGTAGTATCCGGACAGGGCTCGGAAGGAATTCACCCCTCCACTTT. Its protein is CASSIRTGLGRNSPLHF.

As for this clonotype: One end of the junction is discordant with germline, which a read error may explain. The genes are TRBV5-1 and TRBJ2-2; D gene ambiguous. Per the germline V gene, CDR1 is SGHRS and CDR2 is YFSETQ. This CDR3 region has 13 residues. The CDR3: CASTLSQTGELFF. CDR3 coding DNA: TGCGCCAGCACCTTGTCTCAGACCGGGGAGCTGTTTTTT.

This clonotype has at least ten counts. The chain links TRBV19 to TRBJ1-2, with a tentative D call TRBD1 (5 bases). Germline values: CDR1 LNHDA, CDR2 SQIVND (reference sequence). V was shortened by 6 bases and J by 3 bases, with 8 bases between the two germline ends. This CDR3 region has 12 residues. The CDR3 DNA follows: TGTGCCAGTAGCGCAGGGTACTATGGCTACACCTTC. It yields the protein CASSAGYYGYTF.

This clonotype was seen only a few times. V is TRBV29-1 and J is TRBJ2-2, with D perhaps TRBD1 or TRBD2 (5 bases each). The CDR3 contains 12 residues. V was clipped by 8 bases and J by 5 bases, with 12 bases between them. CDR1 SQVTM and CDR2 ANQGSEA come from the germline V gene. The CDR3 sequence: CSSKGETGELFF. As DNA, the CDR3 is TGCAGCTCCAAAGGGGAGACCGGGGAGCTGTTTTTT.

V is TRBV12-3 or TRBV12-4 and J is TRBJ2-5; the D call may be TRBD1 or TRBD2 (5 bases each). The germline V and J ends were trimmed by 6 bases and 5 bases, with 19 bases remaining between them. The CDR3 consists of 15 residues. The CDR3 protein is CASSLSGPSGETQYF. In nucleotides, the CDR3 is TGTGCCAGCAGCCTCTCGGGACCCTCGGGGGAGACCCAGTACTTC.

The V gene is TRBV20-1, the J gene TRBJ2-2, with 9 bases lining up with TRBD1. V shed 1 base, J shed 3 bases, and the junction held 3 bases outside the gene matches. Germline V CDR1 and CDR2: DFQATT, SNEGSKA (reference sequence). This CDR3 spans 15 amino acids. The CDR3 loop reads CSARGGDRDTGELFF. The CDR3 bases are TGCAGTGCTAGAGGGGGGGACAGGGACACCGGGGAGCTGTTTTTT.

The rearrangement joins TRBV11-3 to TRBJ2-7; D unclear. CDR3 length equals 15 residues. The germline V and J ends were trimmed by 5 bases and 5 bases, with 19 bases remaining between them. CDR1 and CDR2 (germline): SGHNT, YENEEA. As DNA, the CDR3 is TGTGCCAGCAGCCCAGCCGGAACAGCCTTTGACGAGCAGTACTTC. Protein sequence: CASSPAGTAFDEQYF.

This clonotype was detected a few times. A junction end diverges from the germline sequence, so it may reflect a read error. This chain joins TRBV7-6 and TRBJ1-5; 9 bases match TRBD1. Germline CDR1 reads SGHVS; CDR2 reads FNYEAQ. The CDR3 spans 13 residues. The CDR3 region is CASSAGQGKPQHF. The CDR3 region has the DNA TGTGCTAGCAGCGCGGGACAGGGAAAGCCCCAGCATTTT.

This clonotype was recorded once. The chain has TRBV5-1 and TRBJ2-5; TRBD2 agrees at 13 bases. Germline V gene sequence: CDR1 SGHRS, CDR2 YFSETQ. CDR3 length equals 18 residues. V lost 3 bases to trimming and J lost 4 bases; unmatched junction nucleotides: 12. The CDR3 coding sequence is TGCGCCAGCAGCTCGAGGACTAGCGGGAGTAGTTTTGTAGAGACCCAGTACTTC. This codes for CASSSRTSGSSFVETQYF.

To note about this clonotype: Germline is not matched at one junction end, which may reflect a read error. J is TRBJ2-5 and V is TRBV12-3 or TRBV12-4; no clear D. This CDR3 has 13 residues. As DNA, the CDR3 is TGCGCCAGCAGCTTCGGGCTCCTGGGGACCCAGTACTTC. Translated: CASSFGLLGTQYF.

The rearrangement links TRBV28 to TRBJ1-2; 7 bases fit TRBD1. There are 12 residues in the CDR3. From germline, CDR1 is MDHEN and CDR2 SYDVKM. V was pared by 6 bases and J by 8 bases, with 6 bases of the junction left unmatched. CDR3 sequence (DNA): TGTGCCAGCAGGCGACAGGGTGACGGCTACACCTTC. Translation: CASRRQGDGYTF.

This chain connects TRBV2 to TRBJ2-7; D possibly matches TRBD1 or TRBD2 (5 bases each). Looked up from germline, CDR1 is SNHLY and CDR2 is FYNNEI. Trimming took off 5 bases at V and 2 bases at J, with 13 bases between the two ends. CDR3 size: 14 residues. Written as DNA, the CDR3 is TGTGCCAGCAGTTTCCGGGACCCTACCTACGAGCAGTACTTC. Protein sequence: CASSFRDPTYEQYF.

This clonotype was seen a few times. V gene TRBV11-2 combines with J gene TRBJ2-7; D uncertain. CDR1 is SGHAT and CDR2 is FQNNGV in the germline V gene. Trimming shortened V by 7 bases and J by 2 bases, and 15 bases separated the two germline ends. The CDR3 totals 14 residues. For the CDR3, the DNA is TGTGCCAGCACCCATGGGTACGGAACCTACGAGCAGTACTTC. Amino acid sequence: CASTHGYGTYEQYF.